A selection of T cell receptor beta chains follows, all from one sample in a study of blood T cell repertoires in COVID-19. The table came from immunoSEQ multiplex PCR; TCRdb's copy has only in-frame clones and leaves some out. The sample has about 300,000 clones; just under 90% are singletons. The sample was peripheral blood. Every receptor here comes from a woman aged 45-65 years with COVID-19, enrolled during active disease. CDR3s include the opening cysteine and the closing phenylalanine or tryptophan. Fields, in order: CDR3 protein, CDR3 DNA, D gene, J gene, clone size, V gene. D genes are given only for firm matches. Expanded clones are given a class, and other clones once, few, many or no size at all.

CASSAGTSATDTQYF TGTGCCAGCTCCGCCGGGACTAGCGCCACAGATACGCAGTATTTT TRBD2 TRBJ2-3 . TRBV7-9
CASSPTSGRAWETQYF TGTGCCAGCAGCCCGACTAGCGGGAGGGCCTGGGAGACCCAGTACTTC TRBD2 TRBJ2-5 . TRBV7-2
CASSLMGQGYEQYF TGTGCCAGCAGCTTAATGGGACAGGGTTACGAGCAGTACTTC TRBD1 TRBJ2-7 . TRBV7-9
CASSLGPETGGTGELFF TGCGCCAGCAGCTTGGGGCCCGAAACGGGCGGGACCGGGGAGCTGTTTTTT . TRBJ2-2 . TRBV5-1
CASLKESGSGYTF TGTGCCAGCCTTAAAGAAAGCGGAAGTGGCTACACCTTC . TRBJ1-2 . TRBV4-2
CASSYGATEAFF TGTGCCAGCAGCTATGGGGCCACTGAAGCTTTCTTT . TRBJ1-1 . TRBV14
CASSFSGVAKNIQYF TGTGCCAGCAGCTTTAGCGGAGTAGCCAAAAACATTCAGTACTTC . TRBJ2-4 . TRBV11-2
CASSRTSGRGNEQFF TGTGCCAGCAGTCGGACTAGCGGGAGAGGCAATGAGCAGTTCTTC TRBD2 TRBJ2-1 . TRBV6-4
CASIPPGGNTIYF TGTGCCAGCATACCGCCAGGGGGAAACACCATATATTTT . TRBJ1-3 few TRBV6-5
CASRESNSPLHF TGTGCCAGCAGGGAGTCCAATTCACCCCTCCACTTT . TRBJ1-6 . TRBV5-4
CASSPARDRTYGYTF TGTGCCAGCAGCCCGGCACGGGACAGAACTTATGGCTACACCTTC . TRBJ1-2 . TRBV21-1
CASSQAGRDEYF TGTGCCAGCAGCCAAGCCGGGAGAGATGAGTATTTT . TRBJ2-3 . TRBV3-1/TRBV3-2
CASSYAGGVTGELFF TGTGCCAGCAGTTACGCGGGAGGGGTCACCGGGGAGCTGTTTTTT TRBD2 TRBJ2-2 . TRBV6-5
CSVLSGSNQPQHF TGCAGCGTTCTATCAGGTAGCAATCAGCCCCAGCATTTT . TRBJ1-5 . TRBV29-1
CASSLLGYEQYF TGTGCCAGCAGCTTACTCGGCTACGAGCAGTACTTC . TRBJ2-7 once TRBV7-3
CAWSDGGAGNTIYF TGTGCCTGGAGTGACGGGGGAGCTGGAAACACCATATATTTT . TRBJ1-3 . TRBV30
CASSDSAQAGQFF TGTGCCAGCAGTGACTCGGCCCAGGCGGGGCAGTTCTTC . TRBJ2-1 . TRBV6-4
CASSPRDRLYEQYF TGTGCCAGCAGCCCGCGGGACAGACTATACGAGCAGTACTTC . TRBJ2-7 . TRBV11-2
CASSLDRVTIYF TGTGCCAGCAGCTTAGATCGGGTCACCATATATTTT . TRBJ1-3 . TRBV11-2
CASSMGGTSGYNEQFF TGTGCCAGTAGTATGGGCGGGACTAGCGGTTACAATGAGCAGTTCTTC TRBD2 TRBJ2-1 . TRBV19
CASSRFSTDTQYF TGTGCCAGCAGCCGGTTCTCCACAGATACGCAGTATTTT . TRBJ2-3 . TRBV11-2
CASTQIIAGAYEQYF TGTGCCAGCACCCAGATTATAGCGGGAGCCTACGAGCAGTACTTC TRBD2 TRBJ2-7 . TRBV5-6
CASSQGRGSYNSPLHF TGCGCCAGCAGCCAAGGCCGGGGCTCCTATAATTCACCCCTCCACTTT . TRBJ1-6 . TRBV4-1
CASSSEAGGTDTQYF TGTGCCAGCAGTTCGGAGGCCGGAGGCACAGATACGCAGTATTTT . TRBJ2-3 . TRBV6-4
CASSQIAGTNTGELFF TGTGCCAGCAGCCAAATAGCGGGAACGAACACCGGGGAGCTGTTTTTT TRBD2 TRBJ2-2 . TRBV7-2
CASSRDTDYSNQPQHF TGTGCCAGCAGCCGCGACACCGATTATAGCAATCAGCCCCAGCATTTT . TRBJ1-5 . TRBV28
CASSLDPNTDTQYF TGTGCCAGCAGCTTGGACCCTAACACAGATACGCAGTATTTT . TRBJ2-3 . TRBV5-4